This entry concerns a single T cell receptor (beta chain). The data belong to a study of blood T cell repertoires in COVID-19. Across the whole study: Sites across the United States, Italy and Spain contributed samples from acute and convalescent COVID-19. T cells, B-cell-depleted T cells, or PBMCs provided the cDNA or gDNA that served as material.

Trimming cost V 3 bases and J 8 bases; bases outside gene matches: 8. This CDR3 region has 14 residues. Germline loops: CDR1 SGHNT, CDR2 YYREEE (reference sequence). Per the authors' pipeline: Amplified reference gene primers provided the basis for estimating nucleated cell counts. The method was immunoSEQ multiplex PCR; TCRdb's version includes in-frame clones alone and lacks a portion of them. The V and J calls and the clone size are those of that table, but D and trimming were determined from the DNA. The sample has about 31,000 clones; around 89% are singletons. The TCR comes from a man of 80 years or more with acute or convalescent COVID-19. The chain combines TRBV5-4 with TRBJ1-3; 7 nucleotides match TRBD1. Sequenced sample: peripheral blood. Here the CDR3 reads CASSSQGPKDTIYF. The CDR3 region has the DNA TGTGCCAGCAGCTCACAGGGGCCAAAGGACACCATATATTTT.